The source of this T cell receptor beta chain is a study of cytomegalovirus exposure and HLA in healthy donors. This CDR3 region has 14 residues. V shed 4 bases, J shed 1 base, and the junction held 2 bases outside the gene matches. Germline V gene lookup returns CDR1 SGHAT and CDR2 FQNNGV. Notes on the study in general: Likely technical artifact: a cluster of highly shared sequence variants.

Primers for the PCR totalled 60 Vbeta and 13 Jbeta. Clones were read by immunoSEQ multiplex PCR, and TCRdb kept only the in-frame ones, dropping some. Here the sample spans over 150,000 clones, about 79% being singletons. As for the donors, each was a healthy bone marrow donor. For this clone: No antigen is known for it.

Source material: PBMCs. This TCR came from a boy between 2 and 10 years old in good health and CMV-seronegative. The chain carries TRBV11-2 and TRBJ2-7, with TRBD1 matching over 9 bases. CDR3 nucleotide sequence: TGTGCCAGCAGCTACGGGACAGGGTCCTACGAGCAGTACTTC. Amino acid sequence: CASSYGTGSYEQYF.